Included here is one TCR beta chain sequence, with context. TCRdb reanalyzed the 5' RACE reads and collapses them to one entry per CDR3 protein, without DNA. Recorded for this sample: about 430,000 distinct CDR3 sequences. This sample was taken from a study of T cells expressing NK-cell markers. Study-level information: Researchers got TCR beta repertoires out of sorted CD3+CD56+NKG2C+, CD3+CD56+NKG2C- and CD3+CD56-NKG2C+ T cells.

The germline gives CDR1 SGHRS, CDR2 YFSETQ. The CDR3 has 17 amino acids. This sequence was found in a woman aged 50 to 65 in good health. The chain employs TRBV5-1 and TRBJ2-3; TCRdb's D call, TRBD2, is unchecked because there is no DNA. The sequencing input was blood T cells: a sorted CD56 or NKG2C T cell subset, CD4+ or CD8+ T cells, or bulk PBMC T cells (not recorded which). CDR3 amino acids: CASSPELADFSTDTQYF.